The 17 T cell receptor beta chains below all came from one sample that was sequenced in a study of cytomegalovirus exposure and HLA in healthy donors. Primers for the PCR totalled 60 Vbeta and 13 Jbeta. Here immunoSEQ multiplex PCR was the method, and the copy in TCRdb shows in-frame clones only, minus some. Among 150,000 to 200,000 clones, approximately 70% were seen once, and the ten largest hold 1.8%. The specimen sequenced was PBMCs. All receptors derive from a woman aged 30 to 39 in good health and CMV-seronegative.

This clone was seen once. V is TRBV11-2 and J is TRBJ2-3; 9 bases fit TRBD1. Germline V lookup: CDR1 SGHAT, CDR2 FQNNGV. The V segment lost 3 bases and the J segment 3 bases; nucleotides outside the gene matches: 10. The CDR3 loop spans 17 amino acids. The CDR3 DNA is TGTGCCAGCAGCTTTTCCGGGACAGGGAAATTTACAGATACGCAGTATTTT. Its protein product is CASSFSGTGKFTDTQYF.

The V and J genes are TRBV4-2 and TRBJ1-2; the D is unclear. V lost 0 bases and J 8 bases, leaving 16 bases between the germline ends. Germline loops: CDR1 LGHNA, CDR2 YNFKEQ. This CDR3 has 15 residues. This CDR3 reads CASSQDGRPREGYTF. CDR3 nucleotide sequence: TGTGCCAGCAGCCAAGATGGCCGGCCACGGGAGGGCTACACCTTC.

The chain carries TRBV19 and TRBJ2-3; no clear D gene. Germline values: CDR1 LNHDA, CDR2 SQIVND (reference sequence). The CDR3 length is 17 residues. Trimming removed 5 bases at V and 2 bases at J, with 20 bases between. CDR3 nucleotide sequence: TGTGCCAGTAGTTCGACCCCCGGGTCCTCGTCCACAGATACGCAGTATTTT. Translation: CASSSTPGSSSTDTQYF.

The chain has TRBV30 and TRBJ1-6, with 12 bases identical to TRBD1. Trimming took 3 bases from V and 9 from J; bases not matched to a gene: 3. The CDR3 sequence is 14 residues long. The germline V gene encodes CDR1 GTSNPN and CDR2 SVGIG (reference sequence). This chain's CDR3 is CAWRGQGARSPLHF. The CDR3 bases are TGTGCCTGGAGGGGACAGGGGGCGCGTTCACCCCTCCACTTT. The full variable domain, its missing parts supplied by reference TRBV30 and TRBJ1-6, is SQTIHQWPATLVQPVGSPLSLECTVEGTSNPNLYWYRQAAGRGLQLLFYSVGIGQISSEVPQNLSASRPQDRQFILSSKKLLLSDSGFYLCAWRGQGARSPLHFGNGTRLTVT.

The chain recombines TRBV5-4 with TRBJ1-1; 7 bases agree with TRBD1. This CDR3 is built from 14 residues. J was trimmed by 2 bases and V by 4 bases; bases with no gene match: 5. The germline gives CDR1 SGHNT, CDR2 YYREEE (reference sequence). DNA for the CDR3: TGTGCCAGCAGCCCCTGGGACAGAAACACTGAAGCTTTCTTT. Protein sequence: CASSPWDRNTEAFF.

The chain couples TRBV4-3 to TRBJ2-1, with 9 bases aligning to TRBD2. Germline loops: CDR1 LGHNA, CDR2 YSLEER. Trimming cost V 3 bases and J 7 bases; bases outside gene matches: 13. The CDR3 totals 17 residues. The CDR3: CASSQELAGEVRNEQFF. The CDR3 nucleotides are TGCGCCAGCAGCCAGGAATTAGCGGGAGAGGTAAGAAATGAGCAGTTCTTC.

The chain uses TRBV5-1 and TRBJ2-5, with 7 nucleotides matching TRBD1. Germline CDR1 SGHRS, CDR2 YFSETQ. The CDR3 contains 15 residues. V lost 0 bases to trimming and J lost 5 bases; unmatched junction nucleotides: 7. CDR3 loop: CASSLAKGAGETQYF. The CDR3 DNA reads TGCGCCAGCAGCTTGGCCAAGGGGGCAGGGGAGACCCAGTACTTC.

The rearrangement links TRBV7-9 to TRBJ2-5; D not resolved. CDR1 is SEHNR and CDR2 is FQNEAQ in the germline V gene (reference sequence). There are 14 residues in the CDR3. With 5 bases removed from V and 5 bases from J, the gap between germline ends came to 15 bases. The CDR3 loop is CASSRLAAPETQYF. Written as DNA, the CDR3 is TGTGCCAGCAGCCGTCTGGCAGCGCCGGAGACCCAGTACTTC.

This chain links TRBV5-6 with TRBJ2-3, with 12 bases lining up with TRBD2. The V and J ends lost 4 bases and 6 bases, in that order; junction bases with no gene match: 9. Germline CDR1 reads SGHDT; CDR2 reads YYEEEE. The CDR3 length is 16 residues. The CDR3 DNA is TGTGCCAGCAGCCACTCAACTAGCGGGAGGACGGATACGCAGTATTTT. Protein product: CASSHSTSGRTDTQYF. Combining the CDR3 with reference TRBV5-6 and TRBJ2-3 gives the whole variable domain DAGVTQSPTHLIKTRGQQVTLRCSPKSGHDTVSWYQQALGQGPQFIFQYYEEEERQRGNFPDRFSGHQFPNYSSELNVNALLLGDSALYLCASSHSTSGRTDTQYFGPGTRLTVL.

This clone was counted between two and nine times. The chain couples TRBV4-3 to TRBJ2-7; 7 nucleotides line up with TRBD2. Germline lookup yields CDR1 LGHNA and CDR2 YSLEER. Trimming removed 1 base from V and 2 bases from J; junction bases left unmatched: 11. This CDR3 comprises 17 residues. CDR3 residues: CASSQGGVSGFAYEQYF. CDR3 coding DNA: TGCGCCAGCAGCCAAGGAGGAGTTAGCGGGTTCGCCTACGAGCAGTACTTC.

The chain links TRBV11-2 to TRBJ2-6; TRBD2 matches 11 bases. V shed 7 bases and J 1 base; nucleotides not matched to a gene: 9. Germline CDR1 reads SGHAT; CDR2 reads FQNNGV. CDR3 length: 18 amino acids. The CDR3 sequence: CASITTSGSYSGANVLTF. CDR3 nucleotides: TGTGCCAGCATCACCACTAGCGGGAGCTATTCTGGGGCCAACGTCCTGACTTTC.

The chain couples TRBV13 to TRBJ1-5, with a tentative D call TRBD1 (5 bases). Germline CDR1 PRHDT, CDR2 FYEKMQ (reference sequence). V was cut by 5 bases and J by 7 bases, with 9 bases left in between. CDR3 size: 12 residues. DNA for the CDR3: TGTGCCAGCAGCCTAACAGGACAGCCCCAGCATTTT. This sequence encodes CASSLTGQPQHF.

The chain uses TRBV7-2 and TRBJ1-5; D unresolved. CDR1 SGHTA and CDR2 FQGNSA come from the germline V gene. CDR3 length equals 15 residues. Trimming left V 5 bases short and J 0 bases short, with 11 bases between. The CDR3 DNA is TGTGCCAGCAGCGCCACAGCCTATAGCAATCAGCCCCAGCATTTT. Protein product: CASSATAYSNQPQHF.

The rearrangement links TRBV9 to TRBJ2-5; 7 bases are shared with TRBD2. There are 16 residues in the CDR3. CDR1 and CDR2 (germline): SGDLS, YYNGEE. Unmatched junction bases numbered 5, after V lost 0 bases and J lost 0 bases. In DNA, the CDR3 is TGTGCCAGCAGCGTAGGGACGGGAGGCTACCAAGAGACCCAGTACTTC. Amino acids: CASSVGTGGYQETQYF.

This rearrangement joins TRBV6-4 to TRBJ1-2; 8 bases align to TRBD1. The V gene's germline CDR1 is MRHNA and CDR2 SNTAGT. The CDR3 extends over 14 amino acids. Trimming removed 7 bases from V and 13 bases from J; junction bases left unmatched: 17. This CDR3 is CASTPKGTGGKFTF. CDR3 coding DNA: TGTGCCAGCACCCCGAAAGGAACAGGGGGAAAGTTCACCTTC.

In DNA, the CDR3 is TGTGCCAGCAGCCAAACCCCGGGAGTTCATGGCTACACCTTC. It yields the protein CASSQTPGVHGYTF. The rearrangement links TRBV6-6 to TRBJ1-2; no definite D call. This CDR3 spans 14 amino acids. Germline-derived CDR1 and CDR2 are MNHNY and SVGAGI (reference sequence). The ends were cut back, 6 bases at V and 6 bases at J, with 17 bases in the middle.

The CDR3 loop reads CASSLVPGETGVNSPLHF. As DNA, the CDR3 is TGTGCCAGCAGCTTAGTTCCTGGGGAGACAGGGGTTAATTCACCCCTCCACTTT. The V gene is TRBV7-2, the J gene TRBJ1-6, with 8 bases matching TRBD1. Germline V lookup: CDR1 SGHTA, CDR2 FQGNSA. The CDR3 has 18 amino acids. V was pared by 1 base and J by 6 bases, with 11 bases of the junction left unmatched. The full variable domain, with the rest looked up from reference TRBV7-2 and TRBJ1-6, is GAGVSQSPSNKVTEKGKDVELRCDPISGHTALYWYRQSLGQGLEFLIYFQGNSAPDKSGLPSDRFSAERTGGSVSTLTIQRTQQEDSAVYLCASSLVPGETGVNSPLHFGNGTRLTVT.